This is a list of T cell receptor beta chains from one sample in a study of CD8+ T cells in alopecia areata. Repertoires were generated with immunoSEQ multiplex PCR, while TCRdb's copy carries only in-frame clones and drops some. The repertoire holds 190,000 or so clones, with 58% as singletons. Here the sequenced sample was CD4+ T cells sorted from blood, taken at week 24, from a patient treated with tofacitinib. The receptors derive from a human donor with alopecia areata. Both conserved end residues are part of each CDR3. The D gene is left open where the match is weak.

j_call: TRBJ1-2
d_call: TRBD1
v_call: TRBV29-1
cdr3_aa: CSVGDRNYGYTF

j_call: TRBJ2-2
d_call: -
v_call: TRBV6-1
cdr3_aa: CASSIQANTGELFF

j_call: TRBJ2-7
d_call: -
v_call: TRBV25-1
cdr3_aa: CASSGSSSWF

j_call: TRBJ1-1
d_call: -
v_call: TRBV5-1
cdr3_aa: CASSRDQVNTEAFF

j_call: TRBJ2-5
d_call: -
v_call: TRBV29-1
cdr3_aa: CSVDGLQETQYF

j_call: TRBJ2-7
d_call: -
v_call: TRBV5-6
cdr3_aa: CASSLKAQALNYEQYF

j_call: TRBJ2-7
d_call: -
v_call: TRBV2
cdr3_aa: CASMGSSSYEQYF

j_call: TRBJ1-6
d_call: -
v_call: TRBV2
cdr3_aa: CASSEAGVVSPLHF

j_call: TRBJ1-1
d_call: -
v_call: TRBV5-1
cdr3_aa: CASSMGGRTEAFF

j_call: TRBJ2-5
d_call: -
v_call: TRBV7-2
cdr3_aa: CASSPAASTQYF

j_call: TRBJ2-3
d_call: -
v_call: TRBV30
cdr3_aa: CAWSVSRGQYF

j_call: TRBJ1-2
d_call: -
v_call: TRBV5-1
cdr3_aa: CASSLAEFNYGYTF

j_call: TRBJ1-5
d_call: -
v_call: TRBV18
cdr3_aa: CASSPNRQQRQPQHF

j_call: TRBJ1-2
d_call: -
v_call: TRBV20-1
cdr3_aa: CSAQTDSLHTF

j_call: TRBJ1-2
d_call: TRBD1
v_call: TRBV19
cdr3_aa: CASGQGFYGYTF

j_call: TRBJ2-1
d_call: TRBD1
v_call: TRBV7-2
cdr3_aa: CASSLGDRANEQFF

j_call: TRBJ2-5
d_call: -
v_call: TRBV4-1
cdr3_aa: CASSQGAAGLQETQYF

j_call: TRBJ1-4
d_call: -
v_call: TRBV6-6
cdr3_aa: CASSYSGGGGEKLFF

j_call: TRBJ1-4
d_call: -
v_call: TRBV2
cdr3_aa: CASVNEKLFF

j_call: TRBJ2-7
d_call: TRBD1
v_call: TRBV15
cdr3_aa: CATSSRQGTYEQYF

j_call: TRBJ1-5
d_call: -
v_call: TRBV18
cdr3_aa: CASSRGEGQPQHF

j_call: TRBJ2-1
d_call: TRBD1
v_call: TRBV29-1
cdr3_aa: CSVIPDRDRIYNEQFF

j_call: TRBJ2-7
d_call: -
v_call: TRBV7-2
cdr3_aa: CASSPEEYGDPYF

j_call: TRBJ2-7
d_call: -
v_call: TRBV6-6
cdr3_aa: CASASTYEQYF

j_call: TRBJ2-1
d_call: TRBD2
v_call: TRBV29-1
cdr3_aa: CSVTGGIDNEQFF

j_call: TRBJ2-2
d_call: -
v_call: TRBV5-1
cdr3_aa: CASSLGDSSNTGELFF

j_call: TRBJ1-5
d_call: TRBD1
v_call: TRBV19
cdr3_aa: CASRGQSNQPQHF

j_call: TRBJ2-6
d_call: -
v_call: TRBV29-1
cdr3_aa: CSVGESGANVLTF

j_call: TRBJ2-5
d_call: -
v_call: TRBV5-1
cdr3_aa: CASSPGETQYF

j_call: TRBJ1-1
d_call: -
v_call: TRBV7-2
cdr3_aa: CASRLQKNTEAFF

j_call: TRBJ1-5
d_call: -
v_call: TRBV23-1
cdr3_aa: CASSPPRGGNQPQHF

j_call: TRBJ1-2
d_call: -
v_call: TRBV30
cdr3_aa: CAWLREFAARGYTF

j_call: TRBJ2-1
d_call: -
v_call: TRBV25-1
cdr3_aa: CASSNTGEQFF

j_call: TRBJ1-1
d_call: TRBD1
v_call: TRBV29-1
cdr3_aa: CSVMTGGYTEAFF

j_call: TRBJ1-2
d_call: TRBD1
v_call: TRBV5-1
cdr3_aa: CASNPGGPYGYTF

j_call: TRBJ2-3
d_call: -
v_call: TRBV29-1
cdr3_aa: CSVETRLLRGRTDTQYF

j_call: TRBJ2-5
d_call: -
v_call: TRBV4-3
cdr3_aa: CASSQRLGTETQYF

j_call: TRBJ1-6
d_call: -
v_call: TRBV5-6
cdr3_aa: CASTFRVEGSPLHF

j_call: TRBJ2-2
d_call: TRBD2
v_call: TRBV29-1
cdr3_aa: CSVAGGLGNTGELFF

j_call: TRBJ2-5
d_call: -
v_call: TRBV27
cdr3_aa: CASSLGETQYF

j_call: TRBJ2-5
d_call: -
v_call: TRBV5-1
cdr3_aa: CASSYSGAGETQYF

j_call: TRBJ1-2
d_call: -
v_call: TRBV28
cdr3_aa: CAGQVAFIGGGYTF

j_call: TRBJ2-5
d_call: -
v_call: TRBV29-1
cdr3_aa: CSAGGLLGVWTQYF

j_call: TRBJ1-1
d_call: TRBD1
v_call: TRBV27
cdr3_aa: CASAMDRLNTEAFF

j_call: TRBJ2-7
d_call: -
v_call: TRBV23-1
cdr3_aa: CASSQSRPELTYEQYF

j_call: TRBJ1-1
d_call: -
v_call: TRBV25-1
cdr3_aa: CASSEWAREATEAFF

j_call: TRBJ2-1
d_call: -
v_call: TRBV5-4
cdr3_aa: CASSLGADNEQFF

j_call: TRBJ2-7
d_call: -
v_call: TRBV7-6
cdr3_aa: CASSLGLGPYEQYF

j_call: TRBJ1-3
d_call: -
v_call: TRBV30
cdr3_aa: CAWSPLDSRQRF

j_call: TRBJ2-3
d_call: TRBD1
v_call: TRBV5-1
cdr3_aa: CASSDRGTDTQYF

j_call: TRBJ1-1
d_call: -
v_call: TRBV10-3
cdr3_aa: CATNRDLNTEAFF

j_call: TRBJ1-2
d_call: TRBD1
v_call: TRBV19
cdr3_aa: CASSIGDRAYYGYTF

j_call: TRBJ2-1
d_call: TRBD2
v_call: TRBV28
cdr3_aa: CASSLLTSGASYNEQFF

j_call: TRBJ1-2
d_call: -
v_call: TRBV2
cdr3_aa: CASSEQGIYGYTF

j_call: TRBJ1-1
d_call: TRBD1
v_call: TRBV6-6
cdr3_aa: CASSGRTGDTEAFF

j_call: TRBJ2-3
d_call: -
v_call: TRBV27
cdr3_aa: CASSQLYTQYF

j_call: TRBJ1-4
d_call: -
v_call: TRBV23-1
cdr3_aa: CASSRGERAEKLFF

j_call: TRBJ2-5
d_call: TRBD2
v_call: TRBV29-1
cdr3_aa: CSVAGGDQETQYF

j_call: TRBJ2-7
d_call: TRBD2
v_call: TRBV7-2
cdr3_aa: CASSHTSGGTYEQYF

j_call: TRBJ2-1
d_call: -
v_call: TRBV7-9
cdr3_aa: CASSPRGLDEQFF